The subject of this entry is one TCR beta chain. What it binds is unknown. This specimen comes from a study of cytomegalovirus exposure and HLA in healthy donors. About the study: Out of approximately 170 million T cells, an earlier analysis found fewer than 140 million unique TCR beta sequences in total.

PCR employed 60 Vbeta and 13 Jbeta primers. TCRdb keeps only in-frame clones here, not all; method: immunoSEQ multiplex PCR. The top ten hold around 11% of the sample, which has roughly 130,000 clones, 82% seen once. The CDR3 consists of 16 residues. J lost 5 bases, V lost 6 bases, and 9 bases had no gene match. From germline, CDR1 is MDHEN and CDR2 SYDVKM. Study findings and constraints: The authors enumerated around 150 TCR beta chains as linked to cytomegalovirus.

Nominally healthy donors provided the samples, though records likely missed some immune exposures. The clonotype was recovered from a male donor in good health and CMV-seropositive. V is TRBV28 and J is TRBJ2-5; 13 bases are shared with TRBD2. The sample taken for sequencing was PBMCs. CDR3 in DNA: TGTGCCAGCAGCTTGGGACTAGCGGGAACGGTTGAGACCCAGTACTTC. Its translation: CASSLGLAGTVETQYF.